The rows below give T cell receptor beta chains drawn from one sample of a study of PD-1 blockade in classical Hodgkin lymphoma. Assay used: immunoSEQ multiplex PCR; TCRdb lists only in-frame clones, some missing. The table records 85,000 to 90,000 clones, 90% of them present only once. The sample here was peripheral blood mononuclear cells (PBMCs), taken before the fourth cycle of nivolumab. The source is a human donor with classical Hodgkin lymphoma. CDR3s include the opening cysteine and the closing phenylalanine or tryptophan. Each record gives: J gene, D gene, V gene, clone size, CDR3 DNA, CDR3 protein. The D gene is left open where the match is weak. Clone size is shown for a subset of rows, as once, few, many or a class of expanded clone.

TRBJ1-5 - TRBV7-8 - TGTGCCAGCAGCTCTAGACAGGATCCCCAGCCCCAGCATTTT CASSSRQDPQPQHF
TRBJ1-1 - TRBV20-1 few TGCAGATTGGGGGGGCCTGAAGCTTTCTTT CRLGGPEAFF
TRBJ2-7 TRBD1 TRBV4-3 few TGCGCCAGCAGCCAAGATCGTTCGATGGGACAGAGGTCCTACGAGCAGTACTTC CASSQDRSMGQRSYEQYF
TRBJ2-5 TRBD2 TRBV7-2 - TGTGCCAGCAGCCGCGCGCAGGCGGGGGGTTTAGAGACCCAGTACTTC CASSRAQAGGLETQYF
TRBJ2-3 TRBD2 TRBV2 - TGTGCCAGCCGGAGGACTAGCGGTAGCACAGATACGCAGTATTTT CASRRTSGSTDTQYF
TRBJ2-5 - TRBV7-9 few TGTGCCAGCAGCTTAGAATGGGAGACCCAGTACTTC CASSLEWETQYF
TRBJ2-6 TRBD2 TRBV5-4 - TGTGCCAGCAGCCCCGGGGGGCGGGGGGCCTCTGGGGCCAACGTCCTGACTTTC CASSPGGRGASGANVLTF
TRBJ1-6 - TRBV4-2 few TGTGCCAGCAGCCAAGAAGGAGGCCCTGAATCACCCCTCCACTTT CASSQEGGPESPLHF
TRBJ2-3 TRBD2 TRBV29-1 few TGCAGCGTTGAAGGTGGACTAGCCAGTGCAGATACGCAGTATTTT CSVEGGLASADTQYF
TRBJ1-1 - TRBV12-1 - TGTGCCAGCAGCGTCCGGGACAGGGGGAACACTGAAGCTTTCTTT CASSVRDRGNTEAFF
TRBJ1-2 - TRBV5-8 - TGTGCCAGCAGCTATCGGCCCTACGGCTACACCTTC CASSYRPYGYTF
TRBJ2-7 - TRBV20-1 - TGCAGTGCCCTACGGGGTTTCGAGCAGTACTTC CSALRGFEQYF
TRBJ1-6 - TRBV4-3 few TGCGCCAGCAGCCAAGAGCCCGCGGGTAATTCACCCCTCCACTTT CASSQEPAGNSPLHF
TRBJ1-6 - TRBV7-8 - TGTGCCAGCAGCTTAGAAGCGGAAAACGGTTCACCCCTCCACTTT CASSLEAENGSPLHF
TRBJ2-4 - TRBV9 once TGTGCCAGCAGCGTAGAATACGGGGACATTCAGTACTTC CASSVEYGDIQYF
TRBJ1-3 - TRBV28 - TGTGCCAGCAGTCCGACCTCTGGAAACACCATATATTTT CASSPTSGNTIYF
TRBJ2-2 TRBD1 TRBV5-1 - TGCGCCAGCAGCTTGATCAGGGGGCAAGAGACCGGGGAGCTGTTTTTT CASSLIRGQETGELFF
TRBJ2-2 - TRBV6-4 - TGTGCCAGCAGTGACCTCCCGGGGACCGGGGAGCTGTTTTTT CASSDLPGTGELFF
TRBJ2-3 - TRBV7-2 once TGTGCCAGCAGCTTAGCGCCGGAGGATACGCAGTATTTT CASSLAPEDTQYF
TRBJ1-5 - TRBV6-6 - TGTGCCAGCACCCTCTCTAGCAATCAGCCCCAGCATTTT CASTLSSNQPQHF
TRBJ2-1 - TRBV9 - TGTGCCAGCAGCGTAGAGGACCGAGGTGGGCAGTTCTTC CASSVEDRGGQFF
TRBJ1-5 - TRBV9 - TGTGCCAGCAGCGTGGGGACATCGAAGAGCAATCAGCCCCAGCATTTT CASSVGTSKSNQPQHF
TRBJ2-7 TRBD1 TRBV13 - TGTGCCAGCAGCTTAACAGGGGACCTCCCCGAGCAGTACTTC CASSLTGDLPEQYF
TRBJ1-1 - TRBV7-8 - TGTGCCAGCAGCTTTCGACCGAACACTGAAGCTTTCTTT CASSFRPNTEAFF
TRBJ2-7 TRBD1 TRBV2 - TGTGCCAGCAGTTGGACAGGGTCCTCCTACGAGCAGTACTTC CASSWTGSSYEQYF
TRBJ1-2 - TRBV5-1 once TGCGCCAGCAGCTTGTCCACTAACTATGGCTACACCTTC CASSLSTNYGYTF
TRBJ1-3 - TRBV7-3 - TGTGCCAGCAGCTTAATCCGAAGTTGGGTAGACTCTGGAAACACCATATATTTT CASSLIRSWVDSGNTIYF
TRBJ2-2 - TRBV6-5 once TGTGCCAGCGCCACTCAATCCAGGGACGGCGGGGAGCTGTTTTTT CASATQSRDGGELFF
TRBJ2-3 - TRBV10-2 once TGCGCCAGCAGTGCGGGCGGGCTTAGCACAGATACGCAGTATTTT CASSAGGLSTDTQYF
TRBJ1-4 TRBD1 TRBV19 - TGTGCCAGCGATACCGGGACAGGGAGGGAAAAACTGTTTTTT CASDTGTGREKLFF
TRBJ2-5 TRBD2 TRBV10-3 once TGTGCCATCAGTGACCCGCGGGGGGGTGAGACCCAGTACTTC CAISDPRGGETQYF
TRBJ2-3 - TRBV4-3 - TGCGCCAGCAGCCAGGGGACTAGCACAGATACGCAGTATTTT CASSQGTSTDTQYF
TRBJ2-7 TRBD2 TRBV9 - TGTGCCAGCAGCGCTAGCGGGACCAGTTCGGGGGAGCAGTACTTC CASSASGTSSGEQYF
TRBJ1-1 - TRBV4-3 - TGCGCCAGCAGCCAAACTGGCTTAGGGACTGAAGCTTTCTTT CASSQTGLGTEAFF
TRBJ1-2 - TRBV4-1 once TGCGCCAGCAGCCAAGACCGACTGTGCGGCTACACCTTC CASSQDRLCGYTF
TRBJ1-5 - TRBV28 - TGTGCCAGCAGTTCCAGGACCGAGCGGGGGCAGCCCCAGCATTTT CASSSRTERGQPQHF
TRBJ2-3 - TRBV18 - TGTGCCAGCTCCCTCGACCGAAGCTGGTCCACAGATACGCAGTATTTT CASSLDRSWSTDTQYF
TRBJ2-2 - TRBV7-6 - TGTGCCAGCAGCTTAGAGTCTATGGCGGAACGGTTTTTT CASSLESMAERFF
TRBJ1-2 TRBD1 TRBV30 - TGTGCCTGGAGTTCCCTGGGGACAGGGGGCGCGGGGTATGGCTACACCTTC CAWSSLGTGGAGYGYTF
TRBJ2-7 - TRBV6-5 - TGTGCCAGCAGTTACTCGATTCGGGAGATCTCCTACGAGCAGTACTTC CASSYSIREISYEQYF
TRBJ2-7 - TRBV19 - TGTGCCAGTAGCCCCGCCCCCGCCTACGAGCAGTACTTC CASSPAPAYEQYF
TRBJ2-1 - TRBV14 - TGTGCCAGCAGCCTCAATAGCGGATCTCCCCAGTTCTTC CASSLNSGSPQFF
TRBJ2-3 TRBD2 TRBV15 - TGTGCCACCAGCAGAGGTGGGACTAGCGGGGGCCCCAGCACAGATACGCAGTATTTT CATSRGGTSGGPSTDTQYF
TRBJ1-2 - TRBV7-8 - TGTGCCAGCAGCTTAGCCCCCCACAGGGATTCCTATGGCTACACCTTC CASSLAPHRDSYGYTF
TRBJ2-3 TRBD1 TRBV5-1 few TGCGCCACCACAACAGGGGGCCAGACAGATACGCAGTATTTT CATTTGGQTDTQYF
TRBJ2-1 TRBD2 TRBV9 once TGTGCCAGCAGCGAGACGGGACTAGCGGCTTCTAATGAGCAGTTCTTC CASSETGLAASNEQFF
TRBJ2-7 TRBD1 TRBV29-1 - TGCAGCGTTGATGGGACAGGGAACTACGAGCAGTACTTC CSVDGTGNYEQYF
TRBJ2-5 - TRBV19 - TGTGCCAGTAGTTCCACACTGGAAGAGACCCAGTACTTC CASSSTLEETQYF
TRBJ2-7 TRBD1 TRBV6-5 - TGTGCCAGCAGTTCGTCACTGGGACAGGGCTCCTACGAGCAGTACTTC CASSSSLGQGSYEQYF
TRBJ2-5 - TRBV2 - TGTGCCAGCGAGGGACGCCTCCAAGAGACCCAGTACTTC CASEGRLQETQYF
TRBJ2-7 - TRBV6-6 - TGTGCCAGCAGCCCGGGACCAGAGAGCTCCTACGAGCAGTACTTC CASSPGPESSYEQYF
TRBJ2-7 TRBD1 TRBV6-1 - TGTGCCAGCAGACCACAGGGGCACGAGCAGTACTTC CASRPQGHEQYF
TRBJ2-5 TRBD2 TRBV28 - TGTGCCAGCAACGCCCCGGGGGGAGAGACCCAGTACTTC CASNAPGGETQYF
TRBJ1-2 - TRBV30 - TGTGCCTGGAAGGCAGGGCTCTATGGCTACACCTTC CAWKAGLYGYTF
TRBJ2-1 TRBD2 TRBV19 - TGTGCCAGTAGTCACGGACTAGCGGGGCCGGACAATGAGCAGTTCTTC CASSHGLAGPDNEQFF
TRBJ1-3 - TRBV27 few TGTGCCACCAAGGGGAACTCTGGAAACACCATATATTTT CATKGNSGNTIYF
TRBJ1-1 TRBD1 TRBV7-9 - TGTGCCAGCAGCGGAGGGACAGGGGGCTTAGGGAACACTGAAGCTTTCTTT CASSGGTGGLGNTEAFF
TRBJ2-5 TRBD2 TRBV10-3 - TGTGCCATCAGTGAGCTAGCGGGGGGGCGGGAGACCCAGTACTTC CAISELAGGRETQYF
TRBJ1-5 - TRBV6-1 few TGTGCCAGCAGTGAATCTCAGCAAAAGCATGAGCCCCAGCATTTT CASSESQQKHEPQHF